The sample holds many counts of the clone carrying this TCR beta chain. The data originate from a study of human T cells and chemical hapten exposure. This CDR3 region has 15 residues. Trimming removed 3 bases from V and 2 bases from J, with 12 bases in between. Germline V gives CDR1 SGHAT, CDR2 FQNNGV. Sample time point: patch test 1, 2 weeks after DPC sensitization. Treatment denoted: therapeutic diphenylcyclopropenone sensitization with weekly scalp DPC. Via MiXCR, TCRdb re-called the RACE reads, giving one row per CDR3 protein. Here the sample spans tens of thousands of distinct CDR3 sequences, approximately 9.8% being singletons.

Sequences were derived from whole blood, sampled in connection with sensitization to the hapten diphenylcyclopropenone (DPC). This chain joins TRBV11-2 and TRBJ2-3, with unresolved D. The TCR was taken from a woman aged 40 to 49 with alopecia areata. Some clones in this sample may be carry-over from other donors' samples. The CDR3 DNA follows: TGTGCCAGCAGCTTCCCAGAGGATTCCACAGATACGCAGTATTTT. It specifies CASSFPEDSTDTQYF.